This TCR beta chain was found in a study of shared clonotypes between healthy human individuals. CDR1 is SGHRS, CDR2 YFSETQ, per germline. The CDR3 has 13 residues. Between the trimmed V and J ends, which lost 0 bases and 4 bases, there was a span of 7 bases. The sorted-subset replicate PCRs were given roughly 200 ng DNA, which is 27,000 or so T cell genomes. The repertoire was sequenced with immunoSEQ multiplex PCR; TCRdb's copy has only in-frame clones and lacks some. This repertoire shows a few million clones, 90% to 95% found once; its top ten account for 0.39%. The TCR comes from a man aged 18 to 30 in good health. Some clones in this sample may be carry-over from other donors' samples. Sequencing used naive CD4+ T cells from PBMCs. The sample's subset: CD45RA+ positively selected. The chain carries TRBV5-1 and TRBJ1-2; D uncertain. The CDR3 bases are TGCGCCAGCAGCTTGGAACAGACCTATGGCTACACCTTC. This codes for CASSLEQTYGYTF.